Listed below are T cell receptor beta chains from one sample, sequenced in a study of identical twins. TCRdb ran MiXCR on the 5' RACE reads and lists one entry per CDR3 protein. The sample contains around 480,000 distinct CDR3 sequences, approximately 15% of which appear only once. These records were also assigned to another study, of yellow fever vaccine responses in identical twins.

The sequenced sample consisted of CD4+ T cells sorted from blood. These receptors originate from a woman aged 18-30 years in good health. Both conserved end residues are trimmed from each CDR3.

>TRBV28|TRBJ2-5
ASSSPTGFQETQY
>TRBV7-2|TRBJ2-7
ASSQQVHPFYEQY
>TRBV3-1|TRBJ1-1
ASSVGTEAF
>TRBV6-1|TRBJ2-6
ASSKTVGGSGANVLT
>TRBV20-1|TRBJ2-2
SANRLAGGPGDTGELF
>TRBV12-3/TRBV12-4|TRBJ2-5
ASSPGGNLETQY
>TRBV30|TRBJ2-5
AWSVLGRTSGTQY
>TRBV28|TRBJ2-2
ASSYTRGSGTGELF
>TRBV29-1|TRBJ2-2
SVRQGGTGELF
>TRBV25-1|TRBJ2-1
ATSGSSYNEQF
>TRBV20-1|TRBJ1-5
SAIHAGSNQPQH
>TRBV29-1|TRBJ1-2
SVVRAGVGYT
>TRBV24-1|TRBJ2-2
ATSDHQTGGTGELF
>TRBV2|TRBJ1-1
ASSGTGTEAF
>TRBV3-1|TRBJ2-3
ASRDVTTDTQY
>TRBV28|TRBJ2-7
ASSARAGASTTYEQY
>TRBV5-1|TRBJ2-7
ASSGGDRGLYEQY
>TRBV4-1|TRBJ2-3
ASSQTGLADHTDTQY
>TRBV7-2|TRBJ1-1
ASSRPTGRNTEAF
>TRBV27|TRBJ2-5
ASSFVGGGETQY
>TRBV5-4|TRBJ1-1
ASSLDPGGFTEAF
>TRBV5-6|TRBJ2-7
ASSLPGTSYEQY
>TRBV12-3/TRBV12-4|TRBJ2-7
ASTPAGAGRNEQY
>TRBV19|TRBJ2-5
ASSWTAQETQY
>TRBV12-3/TRBV12-4|TRBJ2-4
ASSLALTTGGNIQY